The rows below give T cell receptor beta chains drawn from one sample of a study of shared clonotypes between healthy human individuals. Using immunoSEQ multiplex PCR, the repertoire was profiled, and TCRdb retains in-frame clones only, with some absent. The repertoire holds roughly 1.4 million clones, with 98% to 99% as singletons. Specimen: naive CD4+ T cells sorted from blood. Receptors originate from a man aged 25-45 years in good health. The CDR3 runs from the conserved cysteine through the conserved F or W. Each record gives: D gene, CDR3 length, V gene, J gene, CDR3 protein, CDR3 DNA. D genes are given only for firm matches.

>TRBD1|14|TRBV2|TRBJ2-7
CASSGRDRDDEQYF
TGTGCCAGCAGTGGCCGGGACAGGGATGACGAGCAGTACTTC
>TRBD1|18|TRBV5-6|TRBJ2-2
CASSLGPRTGGNTGELFF
TGTGCCAGCAGCTTGGGCCCCCGGACAGGGGGGAACACCGGGGAGCTGTTTTTT
>-|15|TRBV6-1|TRBJ2-7
CASTLGSGLSYEQYF
TGTGCCAGCACTTTGGGGTCGGGCCTCTCCTACGAGCAGTACTTC
>TRBD2|17|TRBV18|TRBJ2-2
CASSPTRLAGVTGELFF
TGTGCCAGCTCACCAACGAGACTAGCGGGAGTCACCGGGGAGCTGTTTTTT
>-|13|TRBV29-1|TRBJ1-1
CSVGTGMNTEAFF
TGCAGCGTGGGGACGGGTATGAACACTGAAGCTTTCTTT
>-|11|TRBV5-1|TRBJ2-7
CASKRVYEQYF
TGCGCCAGCAAAAGGGTCTACGAGCAGTACTTC
>TRBD2|15|TRBV7-9|TRBJ2-5
CASSLARTSKETQYF
TGTGCCAGCAGCTTAGCCAGGACTAGCAAAGAGACCCAGTACTTC
>-|18|TRBV7-2|TRBJ2-1
CASSLSALAGWSYNEQFF
TGTGCCAGCAGCTTATCCGCTCTGGCGGGGTGGTCGTACAATGAGCAGTTCTTC
>-|14|TRBV6-5|TRBJ1-2
CASRPGLSTDGYTF
TGTGCCAGCAGACCGGGACTATCCACGGATGGCTACACCTTC
>TRBD1|13|TRBV2|TRBJ1-1
CARQGGMNTEAFF
TGTGCCAGGCAAGGGGGCATGAACACTGAAGCTTTCTTT
>-|15|TRBV6-1|TRBJ2-2
CASTRTRQSTGELFF
TGTGCCAGCACTAGGACACGACAAAGCACCGGGGAGCTGTTTTTT
>-|13|TRBV14|TRBJ1-1
CASNPKMNTEAFF
TGTGCCAGCAATCCGAAAATGAACACTGAAGCTTTCTTT
>-|13|TRBV27|TRBJ1-2
CASSFRGGYGYTF
TGTGCCAGCAGTTTCCGAGGGGGGTATGGCTACACCTTC
>-|17|TRBV27|TRBJ1-2
CASSLESQGKLPYDYTF
TGTGCCAGCAGTTTAGAATCGCAAGGGAAGTTACCCTATGACTACACCTTC
>-|15|TRBV7-6|TRBJ2-5
CASSLGSYAQETQYF
TGTGCCAGCAGCTTAGGATCCTACGCGCAAGAGACCCAGTACTTC
>-|15|TRBV18|TRBJ2-1
CASSPDGSSYNEQFF
TGTGCCAGCTCACCAGACGGGAGCAGCTACAATGAGCAGTTCTTC
>TRBD2|18|TRBV5-1|TRBJ2-1
CASSLGVLAGDRYNEQFF
TGCGCCAGCAGCTTGGGCGTCCTAGCGGGAGACCGCTACAATGAGCAGTTCTTC
>-|16|TRBV6-5|TRBJ2-5
CASSYSLAYFQETQYF
TGTGCCAGCAGTTACTCGTTAGCTTACTTTCAAGAGACCCAGTACTTC
>-|11|TRBV29-1|TRBJ2-3
CSVGLTDTQYF
TGCAGCGTGGGGCTCACAGATACGCAGTATTTT
>-|11|TRBV6-5|TRBJ2-5
CASSYIETQYF
TGTGCCAGCAGTTATATAGAGACCCAGTACTTC
>TRBD1|14|TRBV19|TRBJ1-4
CASSATGTTEKLFF
TGTGCCAGTAGTGCGACAGGGACTACTGAAAAACTGTTTTTT
>TRBD1|13|TRBV5-1|TRBJ1-2
CASSLGQGRGYTF
TGCGCCAGCAGCTTAGGACAGGGACGTGGCTACACCTTC
>-|15|TRBV5-1|TRBJ2-1
CASSPNSGVYNEQFF
TGCGCCAGTAGCCCCAATAGTGGGGTTTACAATGAGCAGTTCTTC